One sample yielded the 20 T cell receptor beta chains listed below, sequenced in a study of graft-versus-host responses after intestinal transplantation. The antigens for these receptors are not known. TCRdb's copy holds only in-frame clones and misses some; the assay was immunoSEQ multiplex PCR. Of about 88,000 clones in the sample, 75% to 90% were seen once. This specimen was unstimulated CD4+ T cells sorted from spleen or lymph node cells, taken before intestinal transplant. The receptors were sampled from a human donor who received an intestinal transplant.

The chain employs TRBV12-5 and TRBJ2-4, with a possible D match to TRBD1 (5 bases). Germline loops: CDR1 LGHNT, CDR2 FRNRAP. V lost 1 base and J lost 8, with 9 bases in between. The CDR3 runs 13 residues. The CDR3 DNA reads as TGTGCTAGTGGTTTGGAGGGGATGGACATTCAGTACTTC. This gives the protein CASGLEGMDIQYF.

V is TRBV7-8 and J is TRBJ1-3; D possibly corresponds to TRBD1 (5 bases). Germline V gene sequence: CDR1 SGHVS, CDR2 FQNEAQ. The CDR3 extends over 13 amino acids. Trimming pared 7 bases from V and 8 bases from J, leaving 15 bases between. CDR3 region: CASTRAGKDTIYF. CDR3 nucleotide sequence: TGTGCCAGCACCAGGGCGGGAAAAGACACCATATATTTT.

The rearrangement uses TRBV27 and TRBJ2-2; 9 bases line up with TRBD1. This CDR3 contains 17 residues. The germline CDR1 and CDR2 sequences are MNHEY and SMNVEV (reference sequence). The V gene end was trimmed by 5 bases and the J gene end by 7 bases; junction bases not matched to a gene: 14. The CDR3 spells CASSTTSGQGLGGELFF. The CDR3 region has the DNA TGTGCCAGCAGTACCACTTCCGGACAGGGGTTGGGCGGGGAGCTGTTTTTT.

The rearrangement joins TRBV7-9 to TRBJ1-2; D is possibly TRBD1 (5 bases). This CDR3 region has 16 residues. The germline gives CDR1 SEHNR, CDR2 FQNEAQ (reference sequence). V dropped 5 bases and J dropped 0 bases, with 16 bases sitting between them. CDR3 coding DNA: TGTGCCAGCAGCACACGACAGCCCTTTACTAACTATGGCTACACCTTC. Its translation: CASSTRQPFTNYGYTF.

The chain uses TRBV10-1 and TRBJ2-3; TRBD2 aligns across 11 bases. The CDR3 covers 16 residues. Per the germline V gene, CDR1 is WNHNN and CDR2 is SYGVQD (reference sequence). V was pared by 3 bases and J by 4 bases, with 6 bases of the junction left unmatched. The CDR3 sequence is CASSDHLAGGPDTQYF. The CDR3, as DNA: TGCGCCAGCAGTGACCATCTAGCGGGGGGCCCAGATACGCAGTATTTT.

The gene calls are TRBV7-3 and TRBJ2-7, with a tentative D call TRBD1 (6 bases). CDR1 is SGHTA and CDR2 is FQGTGA in the germline V gene. V was pared by 5 bases and J by 0 bases, with 14 bases between. The length of the CDR3 is 15 residues. The CDR3: CASSESTGISYEQYF. The CDR3 nucleotides read TGTGCCAGCAGCGAGTCGACAGGAATCTCCTACGAGCAGTACTTC.

The rearrangement links TRBV12-5 to TRBJ1-5; a weak D match, TRBD1 (5 bases). Germline V gives CDR1 LGHNT, CDR2 FRNRAP. V shed 5 bases and J shed 0 bases, with 11 bases lying between them. The CDR3 consists of 15 residues. For the CDR3, the DNA is TGTGCTAGTGGTATGACAGCCGATAGCAATCAGCCCCAGCATTTT. Translating it yields CASGMTADSNQPQHF.

J is TRBJ2-1 and V is TRBV5-4; weak D call: TRBD2 (5 bases). The CDR3 runs 14 residues. Per the germline V gene, CDR1 is SGHNT and CDR2 is YYREEE (reference sequence). V was pared by 0 bases and J by 9 bases, with 13 bases between. The CDR3 here is CASSLEVARGEQFF. The CDR3 bases are TGTGCCAGCAGCTTGGAAGTAGCGCGTGGTGAGCAGTTCTTC. Using reference TRBV5-4 and TRBJ2-1 for the parts outside the CDR3, the full variable domain is ETGVTQSPTHLIKTRGQQVTLRCSSQSGHNTVSWYQQALGQGPQFIFQYYREEENGRGNFPPRFSGLQFPNYSSELNVNALELDDSALYLCASSLEVARGEQFFGPGTRLTVL.

This chain joins TRBV7-2 and TRBJ2-1, with 8 bases matching TRBD1. This CDR3 comprises 17 residues. Germline V gene lookup returns CDR1 SGHTA and CDR2 FQGNSA. J was trimmed by 0 bases and V by 5 bases; bases with no gene match: 9. The CDR3 protein is CASSPGGRLSSYNEQFF. In nucleotides, the CDR3 is TGTGCCAGCAGCCCAGGGGGCCGGCTTTCCTCCTACAATGAGCAGTTCTTC.

This chain connects TRBV10-1 to TRBJ2-1; 8 positions match TRBD2. The CDR3 is made up of 18 amino acids. From germline, CDR1 is WNHNN and CDR2 SYGVQD (reference sequence). Trimming cost V 10 bases and J 0 bases; bases outside gene matches: 17. CDR3 DNA sequence: TGCGCCACCCCCTGGTGTAGCGGGGCCCGGAGCTCCTACAATGAGCAGTTCTTC. Protein sequence: CATPWCSGARSSYNEQFF.

This clone was seen only once. The V and J genes are TRBV6-1 and TRBJ1-2, with D unclear. Trimming pared 6 bases from V and 7 bases from J, leaving 12 bases between. The CDR3 has 12 residues. The germline V gene encodes CDR1 MNHNS and CDR2 SASEGT. As DNA, the CDR3 is TGTGCCAGCAGCCCCCCCGGGGTTGGCTACACCTTC. Translated: CASSPPGVGYTF.

The J gene is TRBJ1-1, the V gene TRBV28; 8 bases are shared with TRBD1. The CDR3 covers 14 residues. Germline V gives CDR1 MDHEN, CDR2 SYDVKM. With V trimmed by 8 bases and J by 0 bases, 5 bases remained unmatched. CDR3 region: CASSTGEMNTEAFF. The CDR3, as DNA: TGTGCCAGCTCGACAGGGGAGATGAACACTGAAGCTTTCTTT. The complete variable domain, with remaining parts taken from reference TRBV28 and TRBJ1-1, reads DVKVTQSSRYLVKRTGEKVFLECVQDMDHENMFWYRQDPGLGLRLIYFSYDVKMKEKGDIPEGYSVSREKKERFSLILESASTNQTSMYLCASSTGEMNTEAFFGQGTRLTVV.

The rearrangement uses TRBV6-1 and TRBJ2-7; D unresolved. V lost 3 bases and J 3 bases, leaving 9 bases between the germline ends. Germline-derived CDR1 and CDR2 are MNHNS and SASEGT. CDR3 size: 13 residues. DNA for the CDR3: TGTGCCAGCAGTGAGGTCGTCAGCTACGAGCAGTACTTC. This translates into CASSEVVSYEQYF.

The chain has TRBV15 and TRBJ1-5, with TRBD1 matching 7 bases. The CDR3 consists of 16 residues. The germline V gene encodes CDR1 LNHNV and CDR2 YYDKDF (reference sequence). Germline trimming cut 2 bases from V and 3 bases from J; bases unmatched to any gene: 7. CDR3 sequence (DNA): TGTGCCACCAGCAGAACCGGGACAGAAAACAATCAGCCCCAGCATTTT. Its protein product is CATSRTGTENNQPQHF.

This chain links TRBV10-3 with TRBJ1-2, with D perhaps TRBD1 (6 bases). This CDR3 has 12 amino acids. Germline lookup yields CDR1 ENHRY and CDR2 SYGVKD. The germline V and J ends were trimmed by 5 bases and 8 bases, with 12 bases remaining between them. As DNA, the CDR3 is TGTGCCATCAGTCCAACAGGGAACGGCTACACCTTC. This sequence encodes CAISPTGNGYTF.

The chain employs TRBV10-3 and TRBJ1-1; D call uncertain. This CDR3 has 17 amino acids. Trimming shortened V by 0 bases and J by 4 bases, and 18 bases separated the two germline ends. Germline V gene lookup returns CDR1 ENHRY and CDR2 SYGVKD. This CDR3 reads CAISESSIRVLGTEAFF. CDR3 DNA sequence: TGTGCCATCAGTGAGTCGAGTATCCGGGTGCTTGGCACTGAAGCTTTCTTT.

The CDR3 spells CASSARQGMGSYEQYF. The DNA of the CDR3 is TGTGCCAGCAGCGCGCGACAGGGGATGGGCTCCTACGAGCAGTACTTC. The chain is built from TRBV7-6 and TRBJ2-7, with TRBD1 matching over 8 bases. Germline V CDR1 and CDR2: SGHVS, FNYEAQ. The CDR3 consists of 16 residues. The junction had 9 bases not matched to a gene; V was cut back by 5 bases and J by 0 bases.

This chain links TRBV7-3 with TRBJ2-7; 10 bases map to TRBD1. V shed 5 bases, J shed 4 bases, and the junction held 2 bases outside the gene matches. Germline V gene data show CDR1 as SGHTA and CDR2 as FQGTGA. CDR3 length equals 13 residues. CDR3 loop: CASSRTGGYEQYF. The CDR3 DNA reads TGTGCCAGCAGCAGGACAGGGGGGTACGAGCAGTACTTC.

This clone was seen more than once but under ten times. Sequence at one end of the junction differs from germline and may be a read error. This chain connects TRBV5-6 to TRBJ1-1; 7 nucleotides match TRBD1. This CDR3 comprises 14 residues. CDR1 is SGHDT, CDR2 YYEEEE, per germline. CDR3 DNA: TGTGCCAGCAACTTGGGGACAGCGAACACTGAAGCTTTCTTT. Encoded protein: CASNLGTANTEAFF.

V usage is TRBV10-3 and J usage is TRBJ1-5; D perhaps matches TRBD1 (6 bases). Between the trimmed V and J ends, which lost 6 bases and 2 bases, there was a span of 8 bases. Germline-derived CDR1 and CDR2 are ENHRY and SYGVKD. This CDR3 has 13 amino acids. CDR3 in amino acids: CAIRAGGNQPQHF. CDR3 bases: TGTGCCATCAGGGCAGGGGGCAATCAGCCCCAGCATTTT.